The rows below give T cell receptor beta chains drawn from one sample of a study of blood T cell repertoires in COVID-19. Produced via immunoSEQ multiplex PCR; TCRdb's table is partial and in-frame only. The table has 65,000 or so clones, about nine tenths seen once; the top ten hold roughly 1.2%. Material for sequencing was peripheral blood. These TCRs come from a man between 60 and 75 years old with acute or convalescent COVID-19. CDR3s leave out the opening cysteine and the closing phenylalanine or tryptophan.

TRBJ2-1 TRBV5-1 ASSLTIGAINEQF
TRBJ1-4 TRBV5-4 ASSPTGNEKLF
TRBJ2-2 TRBV6-1 ASSEGRPTNTGELF
TRBJ2-7 TRBV11-2 ASSLASEQY
TRBJ1-6 TRBV6-5 ASVAGGNSPLH
TRBJ2-2 TRBV11-3 ASSPSGGGNTGELF
TRBJ1-2 TRBV13 ASSSSPGKYGYT
TRBJ1-1 TRBV12-3/TRBV12-4 ASKDRYDTEAF
TRBJ1-2 TRBV7-3 ASSSGQGYGYT
TRBJ2-3 TRBV2 ASSSHITDTQY
TRBJ1-1 TRBV5-4 ASSPGGSTEAF
TRBJ1-5 TRBV18 ASAAGRNQPQH
TRBJ1-2 TRBV19 ASNDRGSYNYGYT
TRBJ1-1 TRBV7-8 ASSNDRVRTEAF
TRBJ1-1 TRBV5-1 ASSPTGGRDTEAF
TRBJ2-7 TRBV6-6 ASSYSMEQY
TRBJ2-2 TRBV4-1 ASRRGDSDTGELF
TRBJ1-4 TRBV4-1 ASSPGLEEKLF
TRBJ1-6 TRBV7-6 ASSLGDSYNSPLH
TRBJ1-3 TRBV7-9 ASSPWDRGGENTIY
TRBJ1-5 TRBV19 ASSIGDISSQPQH
TRBJ1-2 TRBV6-1 ASSEAQWGLYGYT
TRBJ2-1 TRBV4-1 ASSQGGPNEQF
TRBJ2-7 TRBV7-2 ASRNDRGYEQY
TRBJ1-1 TRBV5-8 ASSVRTGETEAF
TRBJ1-1 TRBV5-6 ATTRARVTEAF
TRBJ1-1 TRBV28 ASSLEGVPEAF
TRBJ1-3 TRBV5-1 ASSSTGGFISGNTIY
TRBJ1-2 TRBV6-5 ASSYRGEADGYT
TRBJ2-1 TRBV7-2 ASSLTGGSMYNEQF